Given below is one T cell receptor beta chain in context. The target antigen is unknown. This sample is part of a study of OX40 agonist ivuxolimab in advanced cancers. Whole-study context: Patients got intravenous ivuxolimab at 0.01 to 10 mg/kg every 2 weeks. Study conclusions and caveats: At 0.1 to 3.0 mg/kg, CD4+ and CD8+ blood T cells expanded clonally by week 6. Expanded clones were, on average, more numerous among CD8+ T cells than CD4+.

Germline V gives CDR1 SEHNR, CDR2 FQNEAQ (reference sequence). This CDR3 is 13 amino acids long. V lost 5 bases, J lost 6 bases, and 14 bases lay in between. Some clones are missing from TCRdb's copy, which holds only in-frame ones; the method was immunoSEQ multiplex PCR. The data show tens of thousands of clones, 90% seen once. This receptor was obtained from an adult with an advanced solid tumor such as melanoma, head and neck, liver or kidney cancer. The chain couples TRBV7-9 to TRBJ2-7, with D perhaps assigned TRBD1 or TRBD2 (5 bases each). The input for sequencing was CD4+ or CD8+ T cells sorted from blood, taken in a trial of the OX40 agonist ivuxolimab. The CDR3 spells CASSAAAGSEQYF. The CDR3 DNA follows: TGTGCCAGCAGCGCAGCGGCAGGGAGCGAGCAGTACTTC.